This T cell receptor beta chain is drawn from a study of cytomegalovirus exposure and HLA in healthy donors. Whole-study findings and limits: A later analysis showed that HLA-associated TCR beta chains had undergone more clonal expansion than equally common others. Solely CMV serostatus was available to characterize immune exposure. Most TCR sequences were uncommon, yet certain public TCRs appeared in many donors.

The CDR3 covers 14 residues. Germline V lookup: CDR1 LGHNA, CDR2 YSLEER. The V and J ends lost 3 bases and 0 bases, in that order; junction bases with no gene match: 1. Samples came from healthy bone marrow donors. This clone was seen a handful of times. Its antigen remains unidentified. The PCR contained 60 Vbeta and 13 Jbeta primers. The data were produced by immunoSEQ multiplex PCR, yet TCRdb's version contains in-frame clones alone and is incomplete. Of 150,000 to 190,000 clones listed, approximately 77% were seen once; the top ten hold around 1.4%. The rearrangement uses TRBV4-3 and TRBJ2-7; 8 nucleotides line up with TRBD1. Sequencing was performed on PBMCs. The source of this sequence is a man in his late teens or twenties in good health and CMV-seronegative. CDR3 in amino acids: CASSHGTGSYEQYF. In DNA form, the CDR3 reads TGCGCCAGCAGCCACGGGACAGGCTCCTACGAGCAGTACTTC.